The rows below give T cell receptor beta chains drawn from one sample of a study of CD8 T cells in Susac syndrome. TCRdb re-called the immunoSEQ multiplex PCR reads through MiXCR, storing one row per CDR3 protein. The sample lists around 200,000 distinct CDR3 sequences, roughly 96% occurring once. The material sequenced was CD4+ T cells from PBMCs. Receptors originate from a human donor in good health. The CDR3 runs from the conserved cysteine through the conserved F or W. A D gene is named only where the DNA matches it firmly. Where a row states a size, it is once, few, many or the class of an expanded clone; other rows omit it.

J | D | V | size | DNA | CDR3
TRBJ1-1 | . | TRBV10-2 | . | TGCGCCAGCAGGAAGGGCATGGCGGGGACTGAAGCTTTCTTT | CASRKGMAGTEAFF
TRBJ2-3 | . | TRBV11-2 | . | TGTGCCAGCTTACTAACCCGGAGCCCCACAGATACGCAGTATTTT | CASLLTRSPTDTQYF
TRBJ1-1 | . | TRBV7-2 | . | TGTGCCAGCAGCCCTCCGGGACGGTTCGCTGAAGCTTTCTTT | CASSPPGRFAEAFF
TRBJ1-1 | . | TRBV3-1 | once | TGTGCCAGCAGCCAAGATCGGGGGGCCCCTGAAGCTTTCTTT | CASSQDRGAPEAFF
TRBJ1-5 | . | TRBV20-1 | once | TGCAGTGCTAGCCCAGACAGTCCCGATCAGCCCCAGCATTTT | CSASPDSPDQPQHF
TRBJ2-5 | . | TRBV6-5 | . | TGTGCCAGCAAAGGACTGACAGAGACCCAGTACTTC | CASKGLTETQYF
TRBJ2-1 | . | TRBV20-1 | . | TGCAGTGCCCCGTGGGGGTACAATGAGCAGTTCTTC | CSAPWGYNEQFF
TRBJ2-5 | . | TRBV15 | few | TGTGCCACCAGCAGAGATCCGGGACCTCAAGAGACCCAGTACTTC | CATSRDPGPQETQYF
TRBJ1-1 | . | TRBV29-1 | once | TGCAGCGTTGCGGGAGTTCTGAACACTGAAGCTTTCTTT | CSVAGVLNTEAFF
TRBJ2-3 | TRBD1 | TRBV7-9 | . | TGTGCCAGCAGCCACCCCCTGGACAGGGATACGCAGTATTTT | CASSHPLDRDTQYF
TRBJ2-1 | TRBD2 | TRBV29-1 | . | TGCAGCGTTTTCGTTACGGGGGGGAATGAGCAGTTCTTC | CSVFVTGGNEQFF
TRBJ2-1 | TRBD1 | TRBV4-1 | . | TGCGCCAGCAGCCAAAGCCGAGGGGGCGATGAGCAGTTCTTC | CASSQSRGGDEQFF
TRBJ2-1 | . | TRBV20-1 | . | TGCAGTGCTAGCGTGCATAATGAGCAGTTCTTC | CSASVHNEQFF
TRBJ1-2 | . | TRBV28 | . | TGTGCCAGCAGTTCCCAGGGAGAGGCCTATGGCTACACCTTC | CASSSQGEAYGYTF
TRBJ2-3 | . | TRBV27 | . | TGTGCCAGCAGTTTTGGGGAGGCAGATACGCAGTATTTT | CASSFGEADTQYF
TRBJ1-6 | TRBD1 | TRBV9 | . | TGTGCCAGCAGCGGCGAGGGGGCCGGGAATTCACCCCTCCACTTT | CASSGEGAGNSPLHF
TRBJ1-2 | . | TRBV3-1 | . | TGTGCCAGCAGCCAAGTCCGGGGGGCGATGGGCTACACCTTC | CASSQVRGAMGYTF
TRBJ2-7 | . | TRBV27 | . | TGTGCCAGCAGTGTAGACAGGTCGACTGTCGAGCAGTACTTC | CASSVDRSTVEQYF
TRBJ2-3 | . | TRBV30 | . | TGTGCCTGGAGTGGCAGGATGAACACAGATACGCAGTATTTT | CAWSGRMNTDTQYF
TRBJ2-7 | TRBD2 | TRBV5-6 | . | TGTGCCAGCAGCTTGCCACTAGCGGGGGGGCTCCACGAGCAGTACTTC | CASSLPLAGGLHEQYF
TRBJ2-1 | TRBD2 | TRBV7-2 | . | TGTGCCAGCAGCCTACTGGGAGGGGACAATGAGCAGTTCTTC | CASSLLGGDNEQFF
TRBJ1-4 | . | TRBV4-1 | . | TGCGCCAGCAGCCAAGAAATGAGTTTTGGCGTTAAACTGTTTTTT | CASSQEMSFGVKLFF
TRBJ2-2 | . | TRBV5-1 | . | TGCGCCAGCGGACGCGGGGAATCCACCGGGGAGCTGTTTTTT | CASGRGESTGELFF
TRBJ2-2 | . | TRBV3-1 | . | TGTGCCAGCAGACCCGCAGCCGGGGAGCTGTTTTTT | CASRPAAGELFF
TRBJ2-7 | TRBD1 | TRBV7-2 | . | TGTGCCAGCAGCTCATCAGAGACAGGGGAGTACTTC | CASSSSETGEYF